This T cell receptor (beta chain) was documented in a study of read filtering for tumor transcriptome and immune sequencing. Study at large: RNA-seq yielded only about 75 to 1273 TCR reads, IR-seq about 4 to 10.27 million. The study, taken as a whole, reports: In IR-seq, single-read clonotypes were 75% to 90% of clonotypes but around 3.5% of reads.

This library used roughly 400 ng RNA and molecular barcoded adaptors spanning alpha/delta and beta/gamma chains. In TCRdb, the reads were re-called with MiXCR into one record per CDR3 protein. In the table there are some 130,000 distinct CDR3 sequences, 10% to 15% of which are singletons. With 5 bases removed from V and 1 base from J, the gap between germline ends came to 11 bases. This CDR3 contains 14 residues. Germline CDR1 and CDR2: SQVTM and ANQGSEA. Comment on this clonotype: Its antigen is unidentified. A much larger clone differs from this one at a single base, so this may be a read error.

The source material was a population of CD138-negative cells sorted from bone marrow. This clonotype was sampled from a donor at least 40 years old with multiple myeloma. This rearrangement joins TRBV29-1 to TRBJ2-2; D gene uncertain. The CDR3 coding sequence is TGCAGCGTTCACGAAAAGTTGAACACCGGGGAGCTGTTTTTT. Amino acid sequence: CSVHEKLNTGELFF.